Listed below are T cell receptor beta chains from one sample, sequenced in a study of shared clonotypes between healthy human individuals. The repertoire was sequenced with immunoSEQ multiplex PCR; TCRdb's copy has only in-frame clones and lacks some. This sample carries around 2,000,000 clones, 85% to 95% of them seen once, and the ten largest clones take 0.1% to 0.15%. The specimen was naive CD4+ T cells sorted from blood. The receptors here all came from a man younger than 35 in good health. CDR3s include the opening cysteine and the closing phenylalanine or tryptophan. The D gene is left open where the match is weak. Not all rows give a size; the values are once, few, many and, for expanded clones, a class.

v_gene,d_gene,j_gene,abundance,CDR3nt,CDR3aa
TRBV6-5,.,TRBJ2-6,.,TGTGCCAGCCGGGACGGTAGCTCTGGGGCCAACGTCCTGACTTTC,CASRDGSSGANVLTF
TRBV5-4,TRBD2,TRBJ2-3,.,TGTGCCAGCAGCCCGGGGGGGACTAGCGGATCCACAGATACGCAGTATTTT,CASSPGGTSGSTDTQYF
TRBV7-9,TRBD1,TRBJ2-7,.,TGTGCCAGCAGTCGGGGACAGGGAGCCTACGAGCAGTACTTC,CASSRGQGAYEQYF
TRBV7-2,.,TRBJ2-5,.,TGTGCCAGCAGCCTCTGGGGGACAAGGCAAGAGACCCAGTACTTC,CASSLWGTRQETQYF
TRBV6-5,TRBD1,TRBJ2-7,once,TGTGCCAGCAGTCCCGGACAGGTGATTACCTACGAGCAGTACTTC,CASSPGQVITYEQYF
TRBV7-2,.,TRBJ2-5,.,TGTGCCAGCAGCTTTGGGGTTAGAGAGACCCAGTACTTC,CASSFGVRETQYF
TRBV5-1,TRBD2,TRBJ2-7,.,TGCGCCAGCAGCTTTTTGGGAGGGAATAGCGAGCAGTACTTC,CASSFLGGNSEQYF
TRBV7-9,.,TRBJ2-7,.,TGTGCCAGCAGCTTAGGGCCCCGGGGTTACGAGCAGTACTTC,CASSLGPRGYEQYF
TRBV9,.,TRBJ2-5,.,TGTGCCAGCAGCGTTAGTGGGTCTAGCGTGTACCAAGAGACCCAGTACTTC,CASSVSGSSVYQETQYF
TRBV14,.,TRBJ1-1,.,TGTGCCAGCAGCCAAGAAGTTATGAACACTGAAGCTTTCTTT,CASSQEVMNTEAFF
TRBV6-1,.,TRBJ2-7,.,TGTGCCAGCAGTGAAAACGGACTAAACTTC,CASSENGLNF
TRBV5-6,.,TRBJ2-7,.,TGTGCCAGCAGCTTGAGGCAGGTTAACTACGAGCAGTACTTC,CASSLRQVNYEQYF
TRBV4-1,TRBD1,TRBJ1-1,.,TGCGCCAGCAGCTCAACTTCGGGACAGAGAAACACTGAAGCTTTCTTT,CASSSTSGQRNTEAFF